What follows describes a single TCR beta chain. Recent vaccinations or acute infections were absent in the healthy HIV-negative adult donors. The protocol was immunoSEQ multiplex PCR, while the TCRdb copy is restricted to in-frame clones and leaves out a portion. Of about 640,000 clones listed, more than 70% are singletons. The sample comes from a study of shared clonotypes between healthy human individuals. About the study: Per-donor plates numbered three CD4 naive, three CD4 memory, two CD8 naive and one CD8 memory.

The sequencing sample was made of memory CD4+ T cells sorted from blood. The subset: CD45RA-negative fraction. This receptor was identified in a woman aged 25 to 39 in good health.

The CDR3 sequence: CASSFDGPSGNTIYF. For the CDR3, the DNA is TGCGCCAGCAGCTTTGACGGCCCCTCTGGAAACACCATATATTTT. The chain has TRBV5-1 and TRBJ1-3, with D uncertain. V was cut by 2 bases and J by 0 bases, with 9 bases left in between. Germline CDR1 and CDR2: SGHRS and YFSETQ. The CDR3 contains 15 residues.